The next 17 T cell receptor beta chains were all read from a single sample in a study of blood T cell repertoires in COVID-19. Assay: immunoSEQ multiplex PCR; the TCRdb copy retains only in-frame clones and omits some. The sample contains over 130,000 clones, 75% to 90% of which appear only once. Sequencing input: peripheral blood. The receptors derive from a man aged 65 to 79 with acute or convalescent COVID-19.

The J gene is TRBJ2-1, the V gene TRBV29-1; D possibly corresponds to TRBD2 (6 bases). V lost 4 bases and J lost 9, with 16 bases in between. Per germline, CDR1 SQVTM and CDR2 ANQGSEA. The CDR3 has 13 residues. The CDR3 nucleotides read TGCAGCGTTGGGCGGGGTGATGGGCGTGAGCAGTTCTTC. Its protein product is CSVGRGDGREQFF.

The chain combines TRBV19 with TRBJ1-2, with D perhaps matching TRBD1 (5 bases). The CDR3 has 13 residues. V was shortened by 3 bases and J by 6 bases, with 11 bases between the two germline ends. The V gene's germline CDR1 is LNHDA and CDR2 SQIVND (reference sequence). DNA of the CDR3: TGTGCCAGTAGTATTGGGGCAGCAGATGGCTACACCTTC. This encodes CASSIGAADGYTF.

The V call is TRBV7-9, the J call TRBJ2-7, with 7 bases identical to TRBD2. Germline trimming cut 2 bases from V and 0 bases from J; bases unmatched to any gene: 4. CDR1 is SEHNR, CDR2 FQNEAQ, per germline (reference sequence). This CDR3 comprises 15 residues. The CDR3 DNA is TGTGCCAGCAGCTTATTAGGCGGGAGCTCCTACGAGCAGTACTTC. Its protein product is CASSLLGGSSYEQYF. The variable domain in full, completed from reference TRBV7-9 and TRBJ2-7, reads DTGVSQNPRHKITKRGQNVTFRCDPISEHNRLYWYRQTLGQGPEFLTYFQNEAQLEKSRLLSDRFSAERPKGSFSTLEIQRTEQGDSAMYLCASSLLGGSSYEQYFGPGTRLTVT.

This clone was seen a few times. V gene TRBV18 combines with J gene TRBJ1-5; 12 positions agree with TRBD1. With V trimmed by 2 bases and J by 2 bases, 10 bases remained unmatched. Germline V CDR1 and CDR2: KGHSH, LQKENI. This CDR3 contains 19 residues. DNA for the CDR3: TGTGCCAGCTCACCAGCCCCGGGACAGGGGGCGTCTGGCAATCAGCCCCAGCATTTT. It translates to CASSPAPGQGASGNQPQHF.

The V and J genes are TRBV6-6 and TRBJ2-7, with 8 bases matching TRBD1. The ends lost 7 bases at V and 5 bases at J; junction bases unmatched: 13. This CDR3 contains 15 residues. Germline lookup yields CDR1 MNHNY and CDR2 SVGAGI (reference sequence). The CDR3 DNA reads as TGTGCCAGCACTTCAGGGGCAGGGGGCGTCCACGAGCAGTACTTC. Protein: CASTSGAGGVHEQYF.

The rearrangement uses TRBV27 and TRBJ1-2; tentatively, D is TRBD1 (6 bases). Germline CDR1 and CDR2: MNHEY and SMNVEV (reference sequence). V was pared by 5 bases and J by 4 bases, with 14 bases between. The CDR3 is made up of 14 amino acids. The CDR3: CASSPKGGGYGYTF. The CDR3 nucleotides read TGTGCCAGCAGTCCCAAGGGGGGGGGCTATGGCTACACCTTC.

This clone occurred a few times. The V gene is TRBV19, the J gene TRBJ2-7; D is unresolved. CDR1 and CDR2 from the germline V gene are LNHDA and SQIVND (reference sequence). Trimming removed 4 bases from V and 2 bases from J, with 15 bases in between. This CDR3 has 15 amino acids. The CDR3 region is CASSKMAQEAYEQYF. The CDR3 coding sequence is TGTGCCAGTAGTAAAATGGCCCAAGAGGCCTACGAGCAGTACTTC.

The chain links TRBV7-3 to TRBJ2-5; 7 bases are shared with TRBD1. The trim removed 5 bases at V and 1 base at J, leaving 7 bases unmatched. This CDR3 region has 15 residues. Germline values: CDR1 SGHTA, CDR2 FQGTGA. The CDR3 reads CASSELGTVQETQYF. CDR3 DNA sequence: TGTGCCAGCAGCGAACTCGGGACAGTCCAAGAGACCCAGTACTTC.

V is TRBV9 and J is TRBJ1-3, with 7 bases fitting TRBD1. CDR1 and CDR2 from the germline V gene are SGDLS and YYNGEE. After removal of 4 bases from V and 0 bases from J, the junction contained 7 bases not matched to a gene. The CDR3 totals 16 residues. The CDR3 here is CASSIGQVYSGNTIYF. As DNA, the CDR3 is TGTGCCAGCAGCATCGGACAGGTTTACTCTGGAAACACCATATATTTT.

The rearrangement links TRBV12-3 or TRBV12-4 to TRBJ1-6; tentative D call: TRBD1 (6 bases). V lost 5 bases and J lost 7, with 9 bases in between. This CDR3 is built from 13 residues. The CDR3 region is CASSRTENSPLHF. DNA of the CDR3: TGTGCCAGCAGTAGGACAGAGAATTCACCCCTCCACTTT.

This rearrangement joins TRBV3-1 (or the pseudogene TRBV3-2) to TRBJ1-3; D remains ambiguous. Germline lookup yields CDR1 LGHDT and CDR2 YNNKEL (reference sequence). V dropped 5 bases and J dropped 0 bases, with 11 bases sitting between them. The CDR3 has 15 amino acids. The CDR3 loop is CASSLAGSSGNTIYF. In DNA, the CDR3 is TGTGCCAGCAGCTTAGCGGGGTCCTCTGGAAACACCATATATTTT.

This sequence joins TRBV12-3 or TRBV12-4 and TRBJ2-1, with unresolved D. Trimming took 5 bases from V and 2 from J, leaving 4 bases between them. The CDR3 is made up of 12 amino acids. CDR3 residues: CASSGPYNEQFF. CDR3 in DNA: TGTGCCAGCAGTGGCCCCTACAATGAGCAGTTCTTC.

CDR3 in amino acids: CASSQDRQAGTGELFF. The CDR3 DNA follows: TGTGCCAGCAGCCAAGATCGGCAGGCCGGCACCGGGGAGCTGTTTTTT. V gene TRBV3-1 (or the pseudogene TRBV3-2) combines with J gene TRBJ2-2; D is undetermined. From germline, CDR1 is LGHDT and CDR2 YNNKEL (reference sequence). The CDR3 runs 16 residues. Between the trimmed V and J ends, which lost 0 bases and 4 bases, there was a span of 12 bases.

Only a few counts were recorded for this clone. V and J are TRBV30 and TRBJ2-7; 9 nucleotides align to TRBD2. The germline CDR1 and CDR2 sequences are GTSNPN and SVGIG (reference sequence). CDR3 length: 16 residues. J gave up 2 bases and V 5 bases, and 13 bases lay outside the gene matches. The CDR3 is CAWAASGIYPPYEQYF. CDR3 DNA sequence: TGTGCCTGGGCGGCTAGCGGGATATATCCGCCCTACGAGCAGTACTTC.

The J gene is TRBJ2-2, the V gene TRBV5-1; 9 bases map to TRBD2. Germline CDR1 and CDR2: SGHRS and YFSETQ. With V trimmed by 4 bases and J by 8 bases, 18 bases remained unmatched. CDR3 length: 18 residues. The CDR3 is CASSAQQLGGGAIGELFF. The CDR3, as DNA: TGCGCCAGCAGCGCCCAACAGCTTGGCGGGGGGGCCATTGGGGAGCTGTTTTTT.

V and J are TRBV6-6 and TRBJ2-5, with 13 bases lining up with TRBD2. Germline CDR1 and CDR2: MNHNY and SVGAGI (reference sequence). V was pared by 5 bases and J by 5 bases, with 11 bases of the junction left unmatched. This CDR3 is 17 amino acids long. The CDR3 region is CASSLLTGTSGVETQYF. The CDR3 nucleotides are TGTGCCAGCAGTCTCCTAACCGGGACTAGCGGGGTTGAGACCCAGTACTTC.

CDR3 coding DNA: TGTGCCAGCAGTGTAAGGACAGTAGAAAACACCATATATTTT. Protein sequence: CASSVRTVENTIYF. The genes are TRBV2 and TRBJ1-3; D might be TRBD1 (6 bases). The CDR3 spans 14 residues. CDR1 and CDR2 from the germline V gene are SNHLY and FYNNEI. With 4 bases removed from V and 6 bases from J, the gap between germline ends came to 13 bases.